This TCR beta chain was found in a study of blood T cell repertoires in COVID-19. Whole-study context: PBMCs, B-cell-depleted T cells, or T cells provided the cDNA or gDNA that made up the material.

CDR1 and CDR2 (germline): SGHDT, YYEEEE. The CDR3 runs to 13 residues. The V and J ends lost 3 bases and 4 bases respectively, with 9 bases between them. Profiling relied on immunoSEQ multiplex PCR, and the TCRdb table lists in-frame clones only, not all of them. Altogether approximately 210,000 clones are present, about nine tenths being singletons, with the ten largest covering 2% to 2.5%. The TCR was taken from a woman between 25 and 40 years old who had recovered from COVID-19. The V and J genes are TRBV5-6 and TRBJ2-3, with a possible D match to TRBD2 (6 bases). Sequencing was carried out using PBMCs or T cells enriched from blood (not recorded which). The CDR3 DNA follows: TGTGCCAGCAGCTCAACTAGCTCAGATACGCAGTATTTT. The encoded protein is CASSSTSSDTQYF.